The rows below give T cell receptor beta chains drawn from one sample of a study of T cell repertoires in cytomegalovirus infection. These receptors' targets are unknown. TCRdb used MiXCR to reprocess the reads, holding one entry per CDR3 protein. The sample consists of approximately 910,000 distinct CDR3 sequences, around 32% of them appearing once. The source was cultured CD8+ T cells from PBMCs, collected from culture after CMV antigen stimulation. These receptors were collected from a human donor in good health (CMV status not recorded). Some clones in this sample may be carry-over from other donors' samples. Each CDR3 is given with its conserved first and last residue. Fields, in order: J gene, V gene, D gene, clone size, CDR3 protein, CDR3 DNA. D genes are given only for firm matches. For some rows the clone size is stated as once, few or many, or as a class when expanded; others skip it.

J: TRBJ1-1
V: TRBV19
D: -
size: -
CDR3: CASRFALNTEAFF
DNA: TGTGCCAGTAGGTTCGCCCTGAACACTGAAGCTTTCTTT

J: TRBJ2-7
V: TRBV19
D: -
size: few
CDR3: CASSPRQGGSYEQYF
DNA: TGTGCCAGTAGTCCGAGACAGGGAGGCTCCTACGAGCAGTACTTC

J: TRBJ2-2
V: TRBV12-3/TRBV12-4
D: -
size: -
CDR3: CALWGDGDTGELFF
DNA: TGTGCCTTATGGGGGGACGGAGACACCGGGGAGCTGTTTTTT

J: TRBJ1-3
V: TRBV15
D: -
size: -
CDR3: CATSRGFGAPDSGNTIYF
DNA: TGTGCCACCAGCAGAGGGTTCGGGGCTCCAGACTCTGGAAACACCATATATTTT

J: TRBJ2-6
V: TRBV27
D: -
size: -
CDR3: CASGQIGANVLTF
DNA: TGTGCCAGCGGCCAAATAGGGGCCAACGTCCTGACTTTC

J: TRBJ1-2
V: TRBV20-1
D: -
size: few
CDR3: CSAPHHNNYGYTF
DNA: TGCAGTGCCCCTCACCACAATAACTATGGCTACACCTTC

J: TRBJ2-1
V: TRBV20-1
D: TRBD2
size: -
CDR3: CSASGAGGFYEQFF
DNA: TGCAGTGCTAGTGGAGCGGGGGGCTTCTATGAGCAGTTCTTC

J: TRBJ1-5
V: TRBV2
D: -
size: few
CDR3: CASSPVGAGRYQPQHF
DNA: TGTGCCAGCAGTCCGGTGGGGGCGGGAAGGTATCAGCCCCAGCATTTT

J: TRBJ1-1
V: TRBV7-6
D: -
size: many
CDR3: CASSERGLSTEAFF
DNA: TGTGCCAGCAGCGAGAGGGGTCTGAGCACTGAAGCTTTCTTT

J: TRBJ1-4
V: TRBV5-1
D: TRBD1
size: few
CDR3: CASSPRDSGEKLFF
DNA: TGCGCCAGCAGCCCCCGGGACAGTGGTGAAAAACTGTTTTTT

J: TRBJ1-1
V: TRBV7-8
D: -
size: few
CDR3: CASSLEPGVTEAFF
DNA: TGTGCCAGCAGCTTAGAACCAGGTGTCACTGAAGCTTTCTTT

J: TRBJ2-3
V: TRBV15
D: TRBD2
size: -
CDR3: CATSGPGTSGTDTQYF
DNA: TGTGCCACCAGCGGCCCCGGGACTAGCGGCACAGATACGCAGTATTTT

J: TRBJ1-1
V: TRBV10-1
D: -
size: -
CDR3: CASSESRVLMNTEAFF
DNA: TGCGCCAGCAGTGAGTCGAGGGTGCTTATGAACACTGAAGCTTTCTTT

J: TRBJ2-4
V: TRBV6-6
D: -
size: -
CDR3: CASSVKPGLNIQYF
DNA: TGTGCCAGCAGTGTAAAACCGGGCTTAAACATTCAGTACTTC

J: TRBJ1-2
V: TRBV6-5
D: -
size: few
CDR3: CASSYSRLYYGYTF
DNA: TGTGCCAGCAGTTACTCCCGGCTATACTATGGCTACACCTTC

J: TRBJ2-1
V: TRBV12-3/TRBV12-4
D: -
size: few
CDR3: CASSLPTQYYNEQFF
DNA: TGTGCCAGCAGTTTGCCTACTCAATACTACAATGAGCAGTTCTTC

J: TRBJ2-3
V: TRBV7-6
D: -
size: -
CDR3: CANSLSRGPTDTQYF
DNA: TGTGCCAACAGCTTATCTCGGGGTCCCACAGATACGCAGTATTTT

J: TRBJ1-2
V: TRBV18
D: -
size: -
CDR3: CASSPPGEFYGYTF
DNA: TGTGCCAGCTCACCACCAGGGGAGTTCTATGGCTACACCTTC

J: TRBJ2-1
V: TRBV19
D: TRBD2
size: few
CDR3: CASSQLVAGYNEQFF
DNA: TGTGCCAGTAGTCAATTAGTAGCGGGGTACAATGAGCAGTTCTTC

J: TRBJ2-1
V: TRBV5-4
D: -
size: many
CDR3: CASSLASNEQFF
DNA: TGTGCCAGCAGCTTAGCTAGCAATGAGCAGTTCTTC

J: TRBJ1-1
V: TRBV19
D: -
size: few
CDR3: CASSIGLISEAFF
DNA: TGTGCCAGTAGTATCGGCCTCATTTCAGAAGCTTTCTTT

J: TRBJ2-7
V: TRBV7-9
D: -
size: many
CDR3: CASSKNRFETYEQYF
DNA: TGTGCCAGCAGCAAGAACCGCTTTGAAACCTACGAGCAGTACTTC